A single sample is the source of the 3 T cell receptor beta chains below, sequenced in a study of blood T cell repertoires in COVID-19. Clones were sequenced by immunoSEQ multiplex PCR, and TCRdb holds only the in-frame ones, with some missing. The sample has some 240,000 clones; roughly 79% are singletons. The material sequenced was peripheral blood. These receptors all stem from a woman of 80 years or more with COVID-19, enrolled during active disease.

This clone has at least ten counts. The V call is TRBV7-2, the J call TRBJ2-5; TRBD2 might be the D (6 bases). With 0 bases removed from V and 6 bases from J, the gap between germline ends came to 8 bases. The V gene's germline CDR1 is SGHTA and CDR2 FQGNSA. The CDR3 is made up of 13 amino acids. DNA for the CDR3: TGTGCCAGCAGCTTAGCGCGGGGCCAGACCCAGTACTTC. This sequence encodes CASSLARGQTQYF.

This clone was seen a single time. This chain uses TRBV14 with TRBJ1-2; TRBD1 matches 9 bases. J lost 7 bases, V lost 1 base, and 7 bases had no gene match. Germline V gives CDR1 SGHDN, CDR2 FVKESK. This CDR3 contains 15 residues. CDR3 DNA sequence: TGTGCCAGCAGCCAAGCGGACAGGGGCGGAGGTGGCTACACCTTC. Its protein is CASSQADRGGGGYTF.

The rearrangement links TRBV6-1 to TRBJ1-3, with D possibly being TRBD1 (5 bases). V lost 0 bases and J 10 bases, leaving 13 bases between the germline ends. Germline CDR1 MNHNS, CDR2 SASEGT. The CDR3 loop spans 14 amino acids. CDR3 bases: TGTGCCAGCAGTGAAGCGGGGCAGTCGACGACCATATATTTT. This codes for CASSEAGQSTTIYF.